The 31 T cell receptor beta chains in this list originate from one sample, sequenced in a study of neurological immune-mediated disorders. MiXCR was run by TCRdb on the 5' RACE reads, yielding one entry per CDR3 protein. The table records about 55,000 distinct CDR3 sequences, over 3.5% of them present only once. Sequencing was done on a sample of CD4+ T cells from blood. All receptors derive from a middle-aged woman with multiple sclerosis.

This chain joins TRBV19 and TRBJ1-2; 10 bases are a match to TRBD1. J lost 8 bases, V lost 6 bases, and 6 bases had no gene match. The germline V gene has CDR1 LNHDA and CDR2 SQIVND (reference sequence). This CDR3 contains 13 residues. DNA of the CDR3: TGTGCCAGTAGACGACAGGGGGCGCCCGGCTACACCTTC. Protein product: CASRRQGAPGYTF.

This clonotype was seen repeatedly, ten times or more. The chain recombines TRBV5-4 with TRBJ2-2, with D possibly matching TRBD2 (5 bases). Trimming removed 2 bases at V and 1 base at J, with 9 bases between. Germline V lookup: CDR1 SGHNT, CDR2 YYREEE (reference sequence). There are 15 residues in the CDR3. The CDR3 DNA sequence: TGTGCCAGCAGCTTAGAGGGCGGGAACACCGGGGAGCTGTTTTTT. Translated, it gives CASSLEGGNTGELFF.

This clonotype turned up a few times. The chain is built from TRBV2 and TRBJ2-5; D is perhaps TRBD1 or TRBD2 (5 bases each). The CDR3 is 14 residues long. Germline V gives CDR1 SNHLY, CDR2 FYNNEI. V gave up 4 bases and J gave up 5 bases, with 14 bases separating them. CDR3 sequence: CASSGPGPSETQYF. The CDR3 DNA follows: TGTGCCAGCAGTGGGCCGGGACCCTCGGAGACCCAGTACTTC.

This clonotype was counted ten times or more. The genes are TRBV5-1 and TRBJ2-3, with D possibly being TRBD2 (5 bases). Germline values: CDR1 SGHRS, CDR2 YFSETQ. The CDR3 runs to 13 residues. Trimming took 1 base from V and 3 from J, leaving 6 bases between them. CDR3 protein: CASSLWETDTQYF. The CDR3, as DNA: TGCGCCAGCAGCTTGTGGGAGACAGATACGCAGTATTTT.

This clonotype was seen ten or more times. The chain recombines TRBV12-3 or TRBV12-4 with TRBJ2-3; D is uncertain. V lost 4 bases and J lost 4, with 9 bases in between. The CDR3 is 13 amino acids. As DNA, the CDR3 is TGTGCCAGCAGTTCAGGCTCCGCAGATACGCAGTATTTT. It yields the protein CASSSGSADTQYF.

In this sample, this clonotype turned up many times. The CDR3 spells CASSPGQLTDTQYF. CDR3 bases: TGCGCCAGCAGCCCCGGACAGCTCACAGATACGCAGTATTTT. The rearrangement links TRBV5-1 to TRBJ2-3; D is possibly TRBD1 (6 bases). The CDR3 is 14 amino acids. Per the germline V gene, CDR1 is SGHRS and CDR2 is YFSETQ. V was clipped by 4 bases and J by 2 bases, with 11 bases between them.

This clonotype was recorded many times. V is TRBV2 and J is TRBJ2-1; TRBD2 matches at 10 bases. V gave up 3 bases and J gave up 7 bases; unmatched junction bases: 6. Looked up from germline, CDR1 is SNHLY and CDR2 is FYNNEI. CDR3 length: 15 amino acids. CDR3 amino acids: CASSDALAGVNEQFF. The DNA for the CDR3 is TGTGCCAGCAGTGATGCCCTAGCGGGGGTAAATGAGCAGTTCTTC.

At least ten counts were recorded for this clonotype. This chain uses TRBV24-1 with TRBJ2-3; 8 nucleotides line up with TRBD1. Germline V gene sequence: CDR1 KGHDR, CDR2 SFDVKD. The length of the CDR3 is 17 residues. J was trimmed by 4 bases and V by 3 bases; bases with no gene match: 11. CDR3 protein: CATSDLADGQGPDTQYF. The CDR3 region has the DNA TGTGCCACCAGTGATCTGGCGGACGGACAGGGTCCAGATACGCAGTATTTT.

This clonotype was seen ten or more times. The chain employs TRBV7-8 and TRBJ1-5, with a possible D match to TRBD1 (5 bases). This CDR3 has 16 residues. Trimming pared 4 bases from V and 0 bases from J, leaving 13 bases between. Per the germline V gene, CDR1 is SGHVS and CDR2 is FQNEAQ. DNA of the CDR3: TGTGCCAGCAGCTCCCTCGGGGGTTATAGCAATCAGCCCCAGCATTTT. This encodes CASSSLGGYSNQPQHF.

At least ten counts were recorded for this clonotype. This chain connects TRBV20-1 to TRBJ1-1; a possible D gene is TRBD1 (5 bases). The germline gives CDR1 DFQATT, CDR2 SNEGSKA (reference sequence). V was clipped by 1 base and J by 7 bases, with 22 bases between them. The CDR3 sequence is 16 residues long. The CDR3 region is CSARVRGLGLGSEAFF. CDR3 DNA: TGCAGTGCTAGAGTTCGGGGTTTGGGGCTAGGGAGTGAAGCTTTCTTT.

This clonotype was counted only a few times. The chain employs TRBV30 and TRBJ2-3; D possibly corresponds to TRBD1 (6 bases). Per the germline V gene, CDR1 is GTSNPN and CDR2 is SVGIG (reference sequence). Trimming left V 4 bases short and J 2 bases short, with 19 bases between. There are 16 residues in the CDR3. Here the CDR3 reads CAWKTQGFGPTDTQYF. CDR3 in DNA: TGTGCCTGGAAAACACAGGGATTTGGTCCCACAGATACGCAGTATTTT.

This clonotype was observed at least ten times. The genes are TRBV6-5 and TRBJ2-1; 9 bases are a match to TRBD1. The CDR3 has 16 amino acids. Per the germline V gene, CDR1 is MNHEY and CDR2 is SVGAGI. V lost 4 bases, J lost 8 bases, and 12 bases stayed unmatched. In nucleotides, the CDR3 is TGTGCCAGCAGTTCGTATCTGGGACAGGGTATCGATGAGCAGTTCTTC. It yields the protein CASSSYLGQGIDEQFF.

This clonotype was detected ten times or more. The rearrangement links TRBV20-1 to TRBJ1-4; TRBD1 matches at 7 bases. Losses at the gene ends were 6 bases for V and 6 bases for J; bases not matched to a gene: 7. The germline CDR1 and CDR2 sequences are DFQATT and SNEGSKA (reference sequence). CDR3 length: 13 residues. CDR3 bases: TGCAGTGCAACGAAGGGGGCTTATGAAAAACTGTTTTTT. It codes for CSATKGAYEKLFF.

The table lists this clonotype with many counts. The J gene is TRBJ2-5, the V gene TRBV13; D not certain. The germline V gene encodes CDR1 PRHDT and CDR2 FYEKMQ (reference sequence). The CDR3 is made up of 13 amino acids. The ends were cut back, 5 bases at V and 6 bases at J, with 13 bases in the middle. The chain's CDR3 is CASSTPLVKTQYF. CDR3 DNA: TGTGCCAGCAGCACTCCCTTAGTGAAGACCCAGTACTTC. Filled out from reference TRBV13 and TRBJ2-5, the complete variable domain reads AAGVIQSPRHLIKEKRETATLKCYPIPRHDTVYWYQQGPGQDPQFLISFYEKMQSDKGSIPDRFSAQQFSDYHSELNMSSLELGDSALYFCASSTPLVKTQYFGPGTRLLVL.

Ten or more counts support this clonotype. This chain connects TRBV5-1 to TRBJ1-6; D is possibly TRBD1 (5 bases). The germline CDR1 and CDR2 sequences are SGHRS and YFSETQ. Trimming cost V 4 bases and J 7 bases, with 21 bases left between them. CDR3 length equals 17 residues. CDR3 sequence (DNA): TGCGCCAGCAGCGCCCGGAATCCACAGGTTGGAAATTCACCCCTCCACTTT. It specifies CASSARNPQVGNSPLHF.

The sample holds many counts of this clonotype. This sequence joins TRBV7-9 and TRBJ1-1; TRBD1 agrees at 10 bases. Trimming removed 5 bases from V and 5 bases from J; junction bases left unmatched: 2. CDR3 size: 13 residues. Germline V CDR1 and CDR2: SEHNR, FQNEAQ (reference sequence). The CDR3 DNA reads TGTGCCAGCAGCCTGGGACAGGGGACTGAAGCTTTCTTT. Translation: CASSLGQGTEAFF.

In its sample, this clonotype was seen many times. The chain is built from TRBV10-3 and TRBJ2-1; 7 positions match TRBD1. The CDR3 is made up of 12 amino acids. V shed 5 bases, J shed 8 bases, and the junction held 3 bases outside the gene matches. Germline V gene data show CDR1 as ENHRY and CDR2 as SYGVKD. CDR3 coding DNA: TGTGCCATCAGTTCAGGGGGACATGAGCAGTTCTTC. It yields the protein CAISSGGHEQFF.

This clonotype was recorded at least ten times. The V gene is TRBV18, the J gene TRBJ1-6; 9 positions agree with TRBD1. V was pared by 0 bases and J by 5 bases, with 5 bases of the junction left unmatched. Germline CDR1 and CDR2: KGHSH and LQKENI. The CDR3 loop spans 17 amino acids. Written as DNA, the CDR3 is TGTGCCAGCTCACCACCGACAGGGGGAACTAATAATTCACCCCTCCACTTT. It is translated as CASSPPTGGTNNSPLHF.

This clonotype showed up many times. The gene calls are TRBV2 and TRBJ2-3; D gene ambiguous. The CDR3 consists of 17 residues. Trimming took off 4 bases at V and 6 bases at J, with 23 bases between the two ends. The germline CDR1 and CDR2 sequences are SNHLY and FYNNEI. CDR3 sequence (DNA): TGTGCCAGCAGTGGGCTCCCTGGGCCTAACCTTCCGGATACGCAGTATTTT. Translation gives CASSGLPGPNLPDTQYF. The full variable domain, with the rest looked up from reference TRBV2 and TRBJ2-3, is EPEVTQTPSHQVTQMGQEVILRCVPISNHLYFYWYRQILGQKVEFLVSFYNNEISEKSEIFDDQFSVERPDGSNFTLKIRSTKLEDSAMYFCASSGLPGPNLPDTQYFGPGTRLTVL.

As DNA, the CDR3 is TGTGCCAGCAGCAAATCCTACCCAAACGTCCAGGGAGGCAGCTATGGCTACACCTTC. Its protein is CASSKSYPNVQGGSYGYTF. This chain uses TRBV21-1 with TRBJ1-2; the table's D call, TRBD1, was not checked against the DNA. TRBV21-1 has pseudogene status. The CDR3 runs 19 residues.

This clonotype showed up many times. V gene TRBV4-1 combines with J gene TRBJ1-3; D remains ambiguous. V was trimmed by 4 bases and J by 1 base, leaving 11 bases between them. From germline, CDR1 is MGHRA and CDR2 YSYEKL. This CDR3 is built from 15 residues. CDR3 loop: CASSLMTKSGNTIYF. In nucleotides, the CDR3 is TGCGCCAGCAGCCTGATGACCAAATCTGGAAACACCATATATTTT.

This clonotype was counted ten times or more. This chain's CDR3 is CASSRGSNNEQFF. In nucleotides, the CDR3 is TGTGCCAGCAGCCGTGGTAGCAACAATGAGCAGTTCTTC. This chain joins TRBV11-3 and TRBJ2-1; D is undetermined. Germline V gene sequence: CDR1 SGHNT, CDR2 YENEEA. V lost 5 bases, J lost 5 bases, and 10 bases lay in between. This CDR3 comprises 13 residues.

This clonotype has at least ten counts. The CDR3 region has the DNA TGTGCCAGCAGCCGCGGTTGGACAGGGGAGTATGAGCAGTACTTC. It codes for CASSRGWTGEYEQYF. The chain employs TRBV7-8 and TRBJ2-7; 9 bases line up with TRBD1. This CDR3 spans 15 amino acids. The J segment lost 7 bases and the V segment lost 5 bases, leaving 12 bases of the junction unmatched. Germline loops: CDR1 SGHVS, CDR2 FQNEAQ.

This clonotype came up many times. The chain recombines TRBV4-1 with TRBJ2-1; possibly TRBD1 for D (6 bases). CDR3 length equals 16 residues. Trimming cost V 0 bases and J 0 bases, with 9 bases left between them. CDR1 and CDR2 (germline): MGHRA, YSYEKL. CDR3 region: CASSQESRGSYNEQFF. In DNA form, the CDR3 reads TGCGCCAGCAGCCAAGAGAGCAGGGGCTCCTACAATGAGCAGTTCTTC.

There are many counts of this clonotype. This sequence joins TRBV13 and TRBJ1-2; the match to TRBD1 covers 11 bases. The J segment lost 4 bases and the V segment lost 5 bases, leaving 3 bases of the junction unmatched. Per the germline V gene, CDR1 is PRHDT and CDR2 is FYEKMQ (reference sequence). The CDR3 length is 14 residues. CDR3 amino acids: CASSRDRGIYGYTF. For the CDR3, the DNA is TGTGCCAGCAGCCGGGACAGGGGGATCTATGGCTACACCTTC.

At least ten counts were recorded for this clonotype. This CDR3 reads CASSPGRRGGETQYF. The DNA for the CDR3 is TGTGCCAGCAGCCCAGGACGCAGAGGGGGAGAGACCCAGTACTTC. The V gene is TRBV7-2, the J gene TRBJ2-5; TRBD1 is a possible D gene (6 bases). Trimming pared 5 bases from V and 4 bases from J, leaving 17 bases between. Germline V gives CDR1 SGHTA, CDR2 FQGNSA. The CDR3 length is 15 residues.

This clonotype was picked up many times. V gene TRBV4-1 combines with J gene TRBJ1-4; D is undetermined. Germline CDR1 is MGHRA and CDR2 is YSYEKL. V gave up 2 bases and J gave up 4 bases, with 8 bases separating them. This CDR3 is 14 amino acids long. In nucleotides, the CDR3 is TGCGCCAGCAGCCAACGGGTCTTTAATGAAAAACTGTTTTTT. The encoded protein is CASSQRVFNEKLFF.

This clonotype was picked up many times. The J gene is TRBJ2-6, the V gene TRBV4-1; the D is unclear. V lost 1 base and J 0 bases, leaving 10 bases between the germline ends. CDR3 length: 17 amino acids. Germline-derived CDR1 and CDR2 are MGHRA and YSYEKL. The CDR3 is CASSQVARRSGANVLTF. The CDR3 nucleotides are TGCGCCAGCAGCCAAGTGGCCCGGCGCTCTGGGGCCAACGTCCTGACTTTC.

Many counts were recorded for this clonotype. CDR3 in DNA: TGTGCCAGCAGCCAAAGGAGCGCAGATACGCAGTATTTT. Residues: CASSQRSADTQYF. The chain links TRBV14 to TRBJ2-3; D not certain. This CDR3 has 13 amino acids. Trimming took off 2 bases at V and 4 bases at J, with 7 bases between the two ends. The germline V gene encodes CDR1 SGHDN and CDR2 FVKESK.

This clonotype has at least ten counts. This chain joins TRBV20-1 and TRBJ1-1; TRBD1 is a possible D gene (6 bases). This CDR3 region has 15 residues. V lost 0 bases and J lost 4, with 15 bases in between. Per germline, CDR1 DFQATT and CDR2 SNEGSKA (reference sequence). The CDR3 nucleotides read TGCAGTGCTAGAGAGGCCCGGGGGGCGAGCACTGAAGCTTTCTTT. It codes for CSAREARGASTEAFF.

This clonotype was detected ten times or more. Written as DNA, the CDR3 is TGTGCCAGCAGCCAAGCATCGGACAGGGATGCAACTAATGAAAAACTGTTTTTT. Its protein is CASSQASDRDATNEKLFF. The gene calls are TRBV4-2 and TRBJ1-4; 8 bases agree with TRBD1. Germline loops: CDR1 LGHNA, CDR2 YNFKEQ. The trim removed 1 base at V and 0 bases at J, leaving 7 bases unmatched. There are 18 residues in the CDR3.